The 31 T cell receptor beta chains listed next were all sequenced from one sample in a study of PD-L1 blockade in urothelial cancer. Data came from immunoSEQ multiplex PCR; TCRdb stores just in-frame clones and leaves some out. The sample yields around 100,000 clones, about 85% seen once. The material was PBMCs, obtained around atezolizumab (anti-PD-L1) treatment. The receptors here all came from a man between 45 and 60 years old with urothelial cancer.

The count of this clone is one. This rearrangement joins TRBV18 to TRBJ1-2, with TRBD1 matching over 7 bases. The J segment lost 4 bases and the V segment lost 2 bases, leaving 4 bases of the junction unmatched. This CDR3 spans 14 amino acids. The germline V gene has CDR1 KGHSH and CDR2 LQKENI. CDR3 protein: CASSPSGQLYGYTF. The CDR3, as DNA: TGTGCCAGCTCACCATCGGGACAGCTCTATGGCTACACCTTC.

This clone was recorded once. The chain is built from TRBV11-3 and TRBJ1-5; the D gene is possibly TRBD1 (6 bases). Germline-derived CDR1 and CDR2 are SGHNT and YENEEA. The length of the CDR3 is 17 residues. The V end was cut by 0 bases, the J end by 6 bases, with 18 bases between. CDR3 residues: CASSLDQGNRAGQPQHF. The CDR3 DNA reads TGTGCCAGCAGCTTAGATCAGGGCAACAGGGCGGGTCAGCCCCAGCATTTT.

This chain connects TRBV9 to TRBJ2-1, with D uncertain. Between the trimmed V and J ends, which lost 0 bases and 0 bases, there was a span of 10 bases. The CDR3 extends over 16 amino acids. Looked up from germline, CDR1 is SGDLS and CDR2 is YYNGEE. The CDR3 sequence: CASSVDSPNSYNEQFF. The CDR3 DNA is TGTGCCAGCAGCGTAGACTCCCCCAACTCCTACAATGAGCAGTTCTTC.

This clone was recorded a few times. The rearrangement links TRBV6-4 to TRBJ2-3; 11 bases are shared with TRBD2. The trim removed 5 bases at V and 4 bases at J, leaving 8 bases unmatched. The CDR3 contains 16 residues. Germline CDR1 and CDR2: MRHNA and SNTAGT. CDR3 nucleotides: TGTGCCAGCAGTCCCACTAGCGGGAGCTCCCCAGATACGCAGTATTTT. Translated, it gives CASSPTSGSSPDTQYF.

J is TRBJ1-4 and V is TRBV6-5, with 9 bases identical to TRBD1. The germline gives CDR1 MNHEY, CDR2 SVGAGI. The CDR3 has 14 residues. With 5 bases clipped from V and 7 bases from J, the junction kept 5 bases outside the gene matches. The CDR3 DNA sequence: TGTGCCAGCAGTGTAAGGACAGGGGCTGAAAAACTGTTTTTT. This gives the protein CASSVRTGAEKLFF.

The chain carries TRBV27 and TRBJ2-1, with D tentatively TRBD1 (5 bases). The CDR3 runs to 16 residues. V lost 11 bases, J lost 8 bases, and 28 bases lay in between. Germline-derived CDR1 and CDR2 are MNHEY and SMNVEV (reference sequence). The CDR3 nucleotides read TGTGCCTCCAAGTTCTCAGGGCTTAGTGTATACGATGAGCAGTTCTTC. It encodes CASKFSGLSVYDEQFF.

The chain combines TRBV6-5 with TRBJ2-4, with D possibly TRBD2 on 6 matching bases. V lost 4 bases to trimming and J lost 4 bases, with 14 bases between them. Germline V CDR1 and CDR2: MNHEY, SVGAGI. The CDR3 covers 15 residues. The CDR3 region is CASSSGTGNKNIQYF. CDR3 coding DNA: TGTGCCAGCAGTTCCGGGACTGGAAATAAAAACATTCAGTACTTC.

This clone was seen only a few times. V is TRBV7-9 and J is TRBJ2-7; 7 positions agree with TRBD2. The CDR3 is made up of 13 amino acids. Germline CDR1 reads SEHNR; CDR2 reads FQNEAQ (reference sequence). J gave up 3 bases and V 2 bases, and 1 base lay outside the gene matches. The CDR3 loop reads CASSLTGGYEQYF. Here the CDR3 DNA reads TGTGCCAGCAGCTTAACGGGAGGCTACGAGCAGTACTTC. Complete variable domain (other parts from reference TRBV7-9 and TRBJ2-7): DTGVSQNPRHKITKRGQNVTFRCDPISEHNRLYWYRQTLGQGPEFLTYFQNEAQLEKSRLLSDRFSAERPKGSFSTLEIQRTEQGDSAMYLCASSLTGGYEQYFGPGTRLTVT.

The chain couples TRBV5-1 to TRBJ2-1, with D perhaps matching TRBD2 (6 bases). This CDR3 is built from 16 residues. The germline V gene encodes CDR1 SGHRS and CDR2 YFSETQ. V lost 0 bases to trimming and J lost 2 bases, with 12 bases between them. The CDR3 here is CASSLGPGLAYNEQFF. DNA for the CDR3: TGCGCCAGCAGCTTGGGTCCGGGACTGGCCTACAATGAGCAGTTCTTC.

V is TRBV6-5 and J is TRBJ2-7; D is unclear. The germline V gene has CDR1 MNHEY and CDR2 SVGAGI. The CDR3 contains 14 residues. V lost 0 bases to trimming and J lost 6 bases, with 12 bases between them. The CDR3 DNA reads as TGTGCCAGCAGTTACTCGGGCTGTACGGCCGAGCAGTACTTC. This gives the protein CASSYSGCTAEQYF.

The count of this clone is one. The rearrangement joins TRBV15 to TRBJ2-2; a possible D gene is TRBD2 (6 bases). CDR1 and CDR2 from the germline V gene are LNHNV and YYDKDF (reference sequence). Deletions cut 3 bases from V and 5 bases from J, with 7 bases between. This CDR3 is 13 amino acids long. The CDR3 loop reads CATSRGTTGELFF. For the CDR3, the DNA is TGTGCCACCAGCAGGGGGACTACCGGGGAGCTGTTTTTT.

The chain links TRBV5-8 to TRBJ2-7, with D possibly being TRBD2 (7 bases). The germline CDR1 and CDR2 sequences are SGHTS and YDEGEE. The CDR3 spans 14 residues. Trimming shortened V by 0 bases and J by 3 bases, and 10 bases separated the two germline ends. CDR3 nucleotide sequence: TGTGCCAGCAGCTTGGTGGGGGGGCTCTACGAGCAGTACTTC. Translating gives CASSLVGGLYEQYF.

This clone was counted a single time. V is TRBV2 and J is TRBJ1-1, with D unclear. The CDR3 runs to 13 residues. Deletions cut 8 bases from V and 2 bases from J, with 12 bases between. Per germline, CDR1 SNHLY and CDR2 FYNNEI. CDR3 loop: CASVFRGNTEAFF. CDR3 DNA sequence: TGTGCCAGCGTGTTCCGGGGAAACACTGAAGCTTTCTTT.

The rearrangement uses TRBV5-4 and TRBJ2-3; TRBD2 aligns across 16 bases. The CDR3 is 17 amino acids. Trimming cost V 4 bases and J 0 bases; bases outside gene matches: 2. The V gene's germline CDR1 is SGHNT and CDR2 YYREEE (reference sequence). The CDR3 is CASSKGLAGGSTDTQYF. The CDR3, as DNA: TGTGCCAGCAGCAAGGGACTAGCGGGGGGGAGCACAGATACGCAGTATTTT.

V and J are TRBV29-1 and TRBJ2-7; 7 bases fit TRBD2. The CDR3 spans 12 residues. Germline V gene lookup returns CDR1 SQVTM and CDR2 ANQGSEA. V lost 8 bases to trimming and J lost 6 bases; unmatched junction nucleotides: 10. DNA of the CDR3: TGCAGCTCTGCGGGCGGGAGCGGCGAGCAGTACTTC. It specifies CSSAGGSGEQYF.

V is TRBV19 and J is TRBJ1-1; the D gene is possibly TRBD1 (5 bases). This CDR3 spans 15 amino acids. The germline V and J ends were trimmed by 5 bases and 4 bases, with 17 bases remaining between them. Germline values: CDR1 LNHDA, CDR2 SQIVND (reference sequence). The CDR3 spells CASSPRQIFGTEAFF. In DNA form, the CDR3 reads TGTGCCAGTAGTCCCCGACAGATCTTCGGCACTGAAGCTTTCTTT.

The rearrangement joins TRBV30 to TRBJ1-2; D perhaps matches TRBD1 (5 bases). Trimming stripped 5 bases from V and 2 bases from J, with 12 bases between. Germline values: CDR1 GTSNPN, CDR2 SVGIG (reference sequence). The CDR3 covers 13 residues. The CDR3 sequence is CAWEPWGNYGYTF. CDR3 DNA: TGTGCCTGGGAACCTTGGGGCAACTATGGCTACACCTTC.

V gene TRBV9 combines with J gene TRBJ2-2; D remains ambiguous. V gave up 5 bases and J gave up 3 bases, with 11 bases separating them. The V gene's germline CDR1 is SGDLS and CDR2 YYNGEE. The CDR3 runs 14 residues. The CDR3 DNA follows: TGTGCCAGCAGAGCTATAGTGGACACCGGGGAGCTGTTTTTT. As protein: CASRAIVDTGELFF.

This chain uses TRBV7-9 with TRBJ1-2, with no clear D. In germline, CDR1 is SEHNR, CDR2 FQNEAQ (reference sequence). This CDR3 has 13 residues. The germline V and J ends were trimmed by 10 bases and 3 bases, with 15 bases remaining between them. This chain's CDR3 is CATEGSRDYGYTF. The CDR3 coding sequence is TGTGCCACCGAGGGTTCACGGGACTATGGCTACACCTTC.

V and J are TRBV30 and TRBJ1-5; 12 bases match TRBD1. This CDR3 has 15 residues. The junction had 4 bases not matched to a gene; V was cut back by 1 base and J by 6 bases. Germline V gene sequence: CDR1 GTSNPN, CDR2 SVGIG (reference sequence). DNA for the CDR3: TGTGCCTGGAGTGCGGGGACAGGGGGCCGTCAGCCCCAGCATTTT. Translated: CAWSAGTGGRQPQHF. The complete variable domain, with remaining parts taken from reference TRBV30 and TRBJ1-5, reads SQTIHQWPATLVQPVGSPLSLECTVEGTSNPNLYWYRQAAGRGLQLLFYSVGIGQISSEVPQNLSASRPQDRQFILSSKKLLLSDSGFYLCAWSAGTGGRQPQHFGDGTRLSIL.

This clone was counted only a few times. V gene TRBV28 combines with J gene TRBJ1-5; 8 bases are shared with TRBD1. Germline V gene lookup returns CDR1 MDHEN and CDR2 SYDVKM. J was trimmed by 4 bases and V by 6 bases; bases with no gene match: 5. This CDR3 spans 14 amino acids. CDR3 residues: CASRDGQGNQPQHF. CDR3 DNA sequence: TGTGCCAGCAGGGACGGACAGGGAAATCAGCCCCAGCATTTT.

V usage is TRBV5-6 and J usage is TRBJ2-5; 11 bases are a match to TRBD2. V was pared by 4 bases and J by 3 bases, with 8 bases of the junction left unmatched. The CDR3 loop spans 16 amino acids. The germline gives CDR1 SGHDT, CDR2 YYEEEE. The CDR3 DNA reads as TGTGCCAGCAGCGGCCGGACTAGCGGGTATGAAGAGACCCAGTACTTC. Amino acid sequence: CASSGRTSGYEETQYF.

The CDR3 region has the DNA TGTGCAAGTCGCTTCAGGCCAGGGGTCGGTGAGCAGTTCTTC. Protein: CASRFRPGVGEQFF. The rearrangement joins TRBV12-2 to TRBJ2-1; TRBD1, the D gene given by the table, was not confirmed from the DNA. TRBV12-2 is deemed a pseudogene. The CDR3 has 14 residues.

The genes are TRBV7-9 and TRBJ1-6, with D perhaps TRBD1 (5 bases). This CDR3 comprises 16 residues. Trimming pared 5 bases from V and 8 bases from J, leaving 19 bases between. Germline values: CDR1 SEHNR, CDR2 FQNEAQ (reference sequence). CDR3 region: CASSPRTPARDSPLHF. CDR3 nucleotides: TGTGCCAGCAGCCCTAGGACACCCGCTAGAGATTCACCCCTCCACTTT.

Here the CDR3 reads CASSVGQGNLYGYTF. CDR3 nucleotide sequence: TGTGCCAGCAGCGTAGGACAGGGCAATCTCTATGGCTACACCTTC. The V gene is TRBV9, the J gene TRBJ1-2, with TRBD1 matching over 7 bases. With V trimmed by 0 bases and J by 4 bases, 6 bases remained unmatched. The CDR3 is made up of 15 amino acids. The germline V gene encodes CDR1 SGDLS and CDR2 YYNGEE.

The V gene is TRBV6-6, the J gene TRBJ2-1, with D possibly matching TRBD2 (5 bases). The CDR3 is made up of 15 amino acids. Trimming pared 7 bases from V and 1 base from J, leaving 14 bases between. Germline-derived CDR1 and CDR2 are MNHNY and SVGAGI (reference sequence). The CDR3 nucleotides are TGTGCCAGCATCGCAAGGACTCCTTCCTACAATGAGCAGTTCTTC. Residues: CASIARTPSYNEQFF.

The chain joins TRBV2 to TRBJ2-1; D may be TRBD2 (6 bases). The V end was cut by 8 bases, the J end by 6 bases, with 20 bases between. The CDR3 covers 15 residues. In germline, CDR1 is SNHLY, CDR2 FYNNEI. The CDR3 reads CASGQGLGGGNEQFF. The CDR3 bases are TGTGCCAGCGGGCAGGGCCTCGGGGGTGGCAATGAGCAGTTCTTC.

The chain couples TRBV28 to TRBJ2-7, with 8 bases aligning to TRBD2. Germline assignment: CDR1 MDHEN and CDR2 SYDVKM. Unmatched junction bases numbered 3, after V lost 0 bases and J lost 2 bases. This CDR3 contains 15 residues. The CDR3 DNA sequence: TGTGCCAGCAGTTTATGGGGCGGGGGGACCTACGAGCAGTACTTC. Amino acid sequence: CASSLWGGGTYEQYF.

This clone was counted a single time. The CDR3 bases are TGTGCCAGCAGCCAGGGGGGAGCGGGCCTCACCTACGAGCAGTACTTC. Translated: CASSQGGAGLTYEQYF. The chain uses TRBV9 and TRBJ2-7; TRBD1 is a possible D gene (7 bases). There are 16 residues in the CDR3. The germline V and J ends were trimmed by 4 bases and 2 bases, with 19 bases remaining between them. Germline V gene data show CDR1 as SGDLS and CDR2 as YYNGEE.

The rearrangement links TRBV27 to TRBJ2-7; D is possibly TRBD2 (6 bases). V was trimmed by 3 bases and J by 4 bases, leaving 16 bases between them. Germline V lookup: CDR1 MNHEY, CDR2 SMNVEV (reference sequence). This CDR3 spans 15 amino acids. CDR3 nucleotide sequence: TGTGCCAGCAGTTTTGGGGCGGGCGGGGTATACGAGCAGTACTTC. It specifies CASSFGAGGVYEQYF.

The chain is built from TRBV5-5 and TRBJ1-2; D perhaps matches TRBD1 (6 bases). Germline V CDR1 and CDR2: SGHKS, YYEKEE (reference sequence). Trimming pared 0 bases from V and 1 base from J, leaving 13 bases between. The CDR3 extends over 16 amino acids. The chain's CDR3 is CASSLGVNRVNYGYTF. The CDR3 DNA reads TGTGCCAGCAGCTTGGGGGTCAACAGGGTTAACTATGGCTACACCTTC. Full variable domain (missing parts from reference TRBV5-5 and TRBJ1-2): DAGVTQSPTHLIKTRGQQVTLRCSPISGHKSVSWYQQVLGQGPQFIFQYYEKEERGRGNFPDRFSARQFPNYSSELNVNALLLGDSALYLCASSLGVNRVNYGYTFGSGTRLTVV.